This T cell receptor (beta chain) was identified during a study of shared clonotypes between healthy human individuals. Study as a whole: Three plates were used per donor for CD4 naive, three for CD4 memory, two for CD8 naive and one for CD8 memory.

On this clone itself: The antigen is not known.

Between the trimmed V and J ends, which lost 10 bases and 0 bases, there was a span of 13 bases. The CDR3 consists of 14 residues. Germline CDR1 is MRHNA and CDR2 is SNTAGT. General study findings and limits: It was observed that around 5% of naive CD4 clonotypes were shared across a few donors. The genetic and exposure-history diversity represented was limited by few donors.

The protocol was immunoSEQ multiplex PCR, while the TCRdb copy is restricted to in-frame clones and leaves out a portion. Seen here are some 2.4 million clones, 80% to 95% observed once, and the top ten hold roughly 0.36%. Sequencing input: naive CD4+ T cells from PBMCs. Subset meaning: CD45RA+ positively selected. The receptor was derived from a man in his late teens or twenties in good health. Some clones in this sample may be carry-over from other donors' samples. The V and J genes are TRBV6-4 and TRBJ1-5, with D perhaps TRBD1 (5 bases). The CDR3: CANPGTLSNQPQHF. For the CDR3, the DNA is TGTGCCAACCCCGGGACCCTTAGCAATCAGCCCCAGCATTTT.